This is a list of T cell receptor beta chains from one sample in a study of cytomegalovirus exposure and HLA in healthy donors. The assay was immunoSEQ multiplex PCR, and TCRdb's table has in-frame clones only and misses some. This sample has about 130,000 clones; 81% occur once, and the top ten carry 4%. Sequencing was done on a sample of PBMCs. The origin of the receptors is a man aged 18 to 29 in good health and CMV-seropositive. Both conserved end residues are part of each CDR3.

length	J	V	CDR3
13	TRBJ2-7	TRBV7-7	CASSLDPGDEQYF
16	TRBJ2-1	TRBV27	CASSSRPGQGYNEQFF
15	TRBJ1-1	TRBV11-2	CASSLDLRAGLIAFF
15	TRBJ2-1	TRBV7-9	CASSSPTGSYNEQFF
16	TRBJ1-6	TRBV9	CASSEQGLGYNSPLHF
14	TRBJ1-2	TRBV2	CASPSLGQGSGYTF
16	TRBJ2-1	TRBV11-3	CASSIRTSGRYNEQFF
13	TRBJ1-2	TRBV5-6	CASSLGSSYGYTF
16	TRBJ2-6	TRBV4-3	CASSQVGGSGANVLTF
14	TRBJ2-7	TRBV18	CASSPGQRSYEQYF
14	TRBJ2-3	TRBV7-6	CASSSGHSTDTQYF
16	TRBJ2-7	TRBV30	CAWHEASSRNSYEQYF
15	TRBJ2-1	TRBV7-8	CASRQRQGARLEQFF
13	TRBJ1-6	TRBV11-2	CASRMMGQAPLHF
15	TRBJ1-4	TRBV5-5	CASSTGTEMAEKLFF
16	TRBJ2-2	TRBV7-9	CASSLNFGIRVGELFF
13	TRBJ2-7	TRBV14	CASSQGQGSEQYF
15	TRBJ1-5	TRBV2	CASSDWGGASQPQHF